Listed below are T cell receptor beta chains from one sample, sequenced in a study of T cells in Graves' hyperthyroidism and ophthalmopathy. In TCRdb, the multiplex PCR reads were re-called with MiXCR into one record per CDR3 protein. The table lists hundreds of thousands of distinct CDR3 sequences, about 38% of them singletons. The sample comprised blood. All receptors come from a man between 18 and 35 years old with Graves' hyperthyroidism. CDR3s include the opening cysteine and the closing phenylalanine or tryptophan. D genes are given only for firm matches. Not all rows give a size; the values are once, few, many and, for expanded clones, a class.

clone_size cdr3_length j_call d_call v_call cdr3_aa cdr3_nt
many 14 TRBJ1-1 . TRBV2 CASSGQIVNTEAFF TGTGCCAGCAGTGGACAGATTGTGAACACTGAAGCTTTCTTT
. 13 TRBJ1-1 . TRBV12-3/TRBV12-4 CASSLGSTTEAFF TGTGCCAGCAGTTTAGGCTCCACGACTGAAGCTTTCTTT
. 13 TRBJ1-2 TRBD1 TRBV29-1 CRVGGTDPYGYTF TGCAGAGTGGGTGGGACAGACCCCTATGGCTACACCTTC
many 14 TRBJ1-1 TRBD1 TRBV7-6 CASSLWDRNTEAFF TGTGCCAGCAGCTTATGGGACAGGAACACTGAAGCTTTCTTT
. 11 TRBJ1-6 . TRBV6-2/TRBV6-3 CASSPGSPLHF TGTGCCAGCAGCCCCGGGTCACCCCTCCACTTT
few 16 TRBJ1-1 . TRBV7-9 CASSLARGQTNTEAFF TGTGCCAGCAGCTTAGCCAGAGGGCAGACTAACACTGAAGCTTTCTTT
. 17 TRBJ2-5 TRBD1 TRBV11-3 CASSLKGTGMTGETQYF TGTGCCAGCAGCTTAAAAGGGACAGGAATGACGGGTGAGACCCAGTACTTC
many 15 TRBJ2-7 . TRBV7-2 CASSWFVGSRYEQYF TGTGCCAGCAGCTGGTTTGTGGGGAGCCGCTACGAGCAGTACTTC
. 14 TRBJ2-7 . TRBV7-2 CASSRMGRGSEQYF TGTGCCAGCAGCCGGATGGGGCGAGGGTCCGAGCAGTACTTC
many 15 TRBJ1-1 TRBD1 TRBV4-1 CASSQEGQGNTEAFF TGCGCCAGCAGCCAAGAGGGACAGGGAAACACTGAAGCTTTCTTT
many 15 TRBJ1-2 . TRBV20-1 CSASLGPVLGYGYTF TGCAGTGCTAGCTTGGGACCAGTCCTGGGCTATGGCTACACCTTC
many 13 TRBJ1-5 . TRBV12-3/TRBV12-4 CASSLSVYQPQHF TGTGCCAGCAGTTTAAGCGTCTATCAGCCCCAGCATTTT
. 13 TRBJ1-2 . TRBV20-1 CSARDTSNYGYTF TGCAGTGCTAGAGACACTTCTAACTATGGCTACACCTTC
many 13 TRBJ2-7 . TRBV29-1 CSVVSGVRYEQYF TGCAGCGTTGTGAGCGGAGTGCGGTACGAGCAGTACTTC
. 16 TRBJ2-2 TRBD1 TRBV29-1 CSATGQGRVTAGELFF TGCAGCGCGACCGGACAGGGACGCGTAACAGCCGGGGAGCTGTTTTTT
. 18 TRBJ1-1 . TRBV5-1 CASSSKTGSRLLNTEAFF TGCGCCAGCAGCTCTAAGACAGGTTCCCGACTTTTGAACACTGAAGCTTTCTTT
many 15 TRBJ1-1 TRBD1 TRBV7-9 CASSLKGQGNTEAFF TGTGCCAGCAGCTTAAAGGGACAGGGGAACACTGAAGCTTTCTTT
. 15 TRBJ1-6 TRBD1 TRBV2 CASSEYQGVDSPLHF TGTGCCAGCAGTGAATACCAGGGGGTGGATTCACCCCTCCACTTT
. 10 TRBJ2-5 TRBD1 TRBV6-5 CASLGDRFHF TGTGCCAGCTTAGGGGACAGGTTCCACTTC
. 15 TRBJ1-1 . TRBV7-2 CASSLHTAGGTEAFF TGTGCCAGCAGCCTCCACACGGCAGGTGGCACTGAAGCTTTCTTT
many 16 TRBJ2-7 TRBD2 TRBV9 CASSVGLAGPSYEQYF TGTGCCAGCAGCGTAGGGTTAGCGGGTCCTTCCTACGAGCAGTACTTC
. 16 TRBJ1-1 . TRBV7-9 CASSPSRTVVNTEAFF TGTGCCAGCAGCCCTTCTCGGACAGTCGTGAACACTGAAGCTTTCTTT
few 16 TRBJ2-7 . TRBV2 CASSHQVVSGPYEQYF TGTGCCAGCAGCCACCAGGTCGTCAGTGGCCCCTACGAGCAGTACTTC
many 13 TRBJ1-4 . TRBV7-2 CASSSPPNEKLFF TGTGCCAGCAGCTCGCCCCCCAATGAAAAACTGTTTTTT
. 12 TRBJ2-3 TRBD1 TRBV20-1 CSARGGTGTQYF TGCAGTGCTAGAGGGGGGACAGGTACGCAGTATTTT
few 14 TRBJ1-1 . TRBV12-3/TRBV12-4 CASTPGSRNTEAFF TGTGCCAGCACCCCAGGGAGTAGGAACACTGAAGCTTTCTTT
. 17 TRBJ1-1 . TRBV19 CASSIHRARVPNTEAFF TGTGCCAGTAGTATTCATCGGGCGAGGGTACCGAACACTGAAGCTTTCTTT
. 13 TRBJ2-7 TRBD2 TRBV20-1 CSARDGRGSEQYF TGCAGTGCTAGAGATGGGAGGGGATCCGAGCAGTACTTC
. 13 TRBJ2-5 TRBD1 TRBV10-3 CAIKTGGGETQYF TGTGCCATCAAGACAGGGGGAGGGGAGACCCAGTACTTC
few 13 TRBJ1-6 . TRBV6-5 CASSTTENSPLHF TGTGCCAGCAGTACGACAGAGAATTCACCCCTCCACTTT
few 16 TRBJ2-5 TRBD2 TRBV7-8 CASSALAGGPGETQYF TGTGCCAGCAGCGCACTAGCGGGGGGACCCGGAGAGACCCAGTACTTC
. 17 TRBJ2-7 . TRBV6-5 CAISYSKWSPSGNEQYF TGTGCCATCAGTTACTCGAAGTGGTCACCGTCGGGCAACGAGCAGTACTTC
. 16 TRBJ2-2 TRBD2 TRBV6-1 CASRPSGGLPTGELFF TGTGCCAGCAGACCTAGCGGGGGGCTTCCTACCGGGGAGCTGTTTTTT
. 13 TRBJ2-2 . TRBV13 CASSGYATGELFF TGTGCCAGCAGCGGGTACGCCACCGGGGAGCTGTTTTTT
many 14 TRBJ2-2 . TRBV10-1 CASSESAGTGELFF TGCGCCAGCAGTGAGTCGGCAGGGACCGGGGAGCTGTTTTTT
many 12 TRBJ2-7 . TRBV6-6 CASSPLTLEQYF TGTGCCAGCAGTCCTTTGACGCTCGAGCAGTACTTC
. 14 TRBJ1-1 TRBD1 TRBV2 CASSEITGGTEAFF TGTGCCAGCAGTGAAATAACAGGGGGCACTGAAGCTTTCTTT
. 17 TRBJ1-3 . TRBV19 CASSPLLTGVSGNTIYF TGTGCCAGTAGTCCACTCTTGACAGGCGTCTCTGGAAACACCATATATTTT
. 16 TRBJ1-1 . TRBV5-1 CASSLERVRVNTEAFF TGCGCCAGCAGCTTGGAAAGGGTGCGGGTGAACACTGAAGCTTTCTTT
once 15 TRBJ2-7 . TRBV9 CASSLAPSEGYEQYF TGTGCCAGCAGCTTGGCCCCTAGCGAGGGCTACGAGCAGTACTTC
. 12 TRBJ2-7 . TRBV11-1 CAWSDRTYEQYF TGTGCCTGGAGTGACCGTACCTACGAGCAGTACTTC
few 14 TRBJ2-5 TRBD2 TRBV9 CASSPGWGGETQYF TGTGCCAGCAGCCCCGGGTGGGGGGGGGAGACCCAGTACTTC
many 13 TRBJ1-2 . TRBV25-1 CASSPGGINGYTF TGTGCCAGCAGTCCCGGGGGGATTAACGGCTACACCTTC
. 16 TRBJ2-6 . TRBV7-3 CASSLTAPSGANVLTF TGTGCCAGCAGCTTAACTGCCCCATCTGGGGCCAACGTCCTGACTTTC
. 15 TRBJ1-1 . TRBV7-2 CASSLGLLLNTEAFF TGTGCCAGCAGCTTAGGATTGTTGCTGAACACTGAAGCTTTCTTT
. 14 TRBJ2-7 . TRBV3-1 CASSQERGYGEQYF TGTGCCAGCAGCCAAGAAAGGGGCTACGGCGAGCAGTACTTC
many 14 TRBJ1-5 . TRBV12-3/TRBV12-4 CASSPGLDNQPQHF TGTGCCAGCAGCCCGGGCCTGGATAATCAGCCCCAGCATTTT
few 12 TRBJ1-5 . TRBV4-2 CASSPHRQPQHF TGTGCCAGCAGCCCCCACAGGCAGCCCCAGCATTTT
. 16 TRBJ1-6 TRBD1 TRBV7-3 CASSDTGQGDNSPLHF TGTGCCAGCAGCGATACGGGACAGGGGGATAATTCACCCCTCCACTTT
few 15 TRBJ1-1 . TRBV7-8 CASSSPTRGTTEAFF TGTGCCAGCAGCTCTCCGACTCGCGGGACCACTGAAGCTTTCTTT
. 13 TRBJ2-7 . TRBV5-1 CASSLDQGYEQYF TGCGCCAGCAGCTTGGATCAGGGCTACGAGCAGTACTTC